Given below is one TCR beta chain in context. Its antigen remains undetermined. Nothing much larger sits one base from this clone, and base qualities are not available. The data were taken from a study of blood T cell repertoires in COVID-19 (dated by TCRdb to the early 2020s). About the full investigation: The collaborator samples originated in the United States, Italy and Spain and spanned the acute and convalescent phases of COVID-19. The dataset comprised deeply sampled blood TCRbeta repertoires from subjects exposed to, actively infected with, or recovered from COVID-19. Where available, HLA class I and class II types were obtained from metadata supplied by the sample provider rather than from assay-based typing. The material from the prospective study consisted of cDNA or gDNA derived from T cells, B-cell-depleted T cells, or PBMCs. The samples were drawn from the first 160 participants of the ongoing ImmuneRACE study and from 950 to 1,500 subjects provided by 6 global collaborators. The repertoires were released in a freely available public database intended as a resource for research on the immune response to SARS-CoV-2. A de-identified subject ID, COVID-19 status, age in years and sex were almost always included in the sample metadata. Beyond this particular receptor, the publication reports: How much clinical and demographic metadata was included differed by source and by participant, and the metadata was provided uncurated.

From cysteine to phenylalanine, the CDR3 is 12 amino acids long. Just the 36-base CDR3 DNA is kept, in frame starting at base 1. Trimming removed 6 bases from V and 3 bases from J, leaving 9 bases between the germline ends. CDR1 and CDR2 are drawn from the germline V gene (reference sequence): LNHDA, SQIVND. TCRbeta CDR3 regions were amplified from genomic DNA by means of the immunoSEQ Assay, a bias-controlled multiplex PCR. Processing in the source paper ran as follows. Within the assay, amplification of reference gene primers was used to estimate how many nucleated cells each sample contained. To quantify the absolute abundance of each unique TCRbeta CDR3 rearrangement, sequence reads were collapsed and filtered. For each sample, productive Simpson clonality was calculated as the square root of Simpson's diversity index across productive rearrangements. The source is immuneACCESS, and TCRdb retained only in-frame sequences with V and J called. Part of the clones is not carried over; for the studies checked, unresolved V genes explain less than half of this, and the remainder is unexplained. That table is the source of V, J and clone size, and D and trimming were worked out from the DNA. In this sample the table shows 95,000 to 150,000 clones, 55% to 75% of which occur a single time. The ten biggest clones cover about 2.2% of the sample.

Whole blood was collected in K2EDTA tubes by collaborating institutions according to the institutions' own protocols. Collaborator samples were shipped for TCRbeta analysis as frozen whole blood, isolated PBMCs, or DNA extracted from either sample type. This sequence was found in a woman in her 70s with acute or convalescent COVID-19. Sequencing was done on a sample of peripheral blood. The V gene is TRBV19 and the J gene is TRBJ2-7, with a weak D call of TRBD1 (5 bases match). The CDR3 here reads CASRDSFYEQYF. The DNA reads as follows: TGTGCCAGTAGAGACAGCTTCTACGAGCAGTACTTC. This CDR3, with the reference TRBV19 and TRBJ2-7 proteins standing in past its ends, gives the full variable domain DGGITQSPKYLFRKEGQNVTLSCEQNLNHDAMYWYRQDPGQGLRLIYYSQIVNDFQKGDIAEGYSVSREKKESFPLTVTSAQKNPTAFYLCASRDSFYEQYFGPGTRLTVT.